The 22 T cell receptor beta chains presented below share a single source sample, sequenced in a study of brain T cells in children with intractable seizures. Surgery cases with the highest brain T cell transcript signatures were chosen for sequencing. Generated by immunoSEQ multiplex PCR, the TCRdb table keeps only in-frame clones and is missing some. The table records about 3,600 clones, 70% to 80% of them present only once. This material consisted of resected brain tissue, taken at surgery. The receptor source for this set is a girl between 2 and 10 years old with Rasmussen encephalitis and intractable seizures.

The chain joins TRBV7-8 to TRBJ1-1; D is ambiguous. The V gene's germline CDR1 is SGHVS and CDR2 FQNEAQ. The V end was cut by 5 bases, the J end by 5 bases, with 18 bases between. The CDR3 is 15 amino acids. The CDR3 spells CASSRAGPGRTEAFF. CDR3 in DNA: TGTGCCAGCAGCCGAGCCGGGCCGGGTAGGACTGAAGCTTTCTTT.

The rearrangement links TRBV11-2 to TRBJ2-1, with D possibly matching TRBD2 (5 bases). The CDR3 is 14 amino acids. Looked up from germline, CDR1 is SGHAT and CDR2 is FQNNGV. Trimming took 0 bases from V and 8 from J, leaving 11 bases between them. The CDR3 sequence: CASSLESGGDEQFF. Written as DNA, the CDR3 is TGTGCCAGCAGCTTAGAGAGCGGAGGAGATGAGCAGTTCTTC.

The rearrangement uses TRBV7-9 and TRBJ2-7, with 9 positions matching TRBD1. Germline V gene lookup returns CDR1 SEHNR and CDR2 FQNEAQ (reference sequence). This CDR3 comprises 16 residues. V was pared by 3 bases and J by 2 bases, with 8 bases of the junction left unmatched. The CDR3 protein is CASSFHGTGIPYEQYF. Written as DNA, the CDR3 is TGTGCCAGCAGCTTTCACGGGACAGGGATTCCCTACGAGCAGTACTTC. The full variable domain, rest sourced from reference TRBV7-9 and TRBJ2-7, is DTGVSQNPRHKITKRGQNVTFRCDPISEHNRLYWYRQTLGQGPEFLTYFQNEAQLEKSRLLSDRFSAERPKGSFSTLEIQRTEQGDSAMYLCASSFHGTGIPYEQYFGPGTRLTVT.

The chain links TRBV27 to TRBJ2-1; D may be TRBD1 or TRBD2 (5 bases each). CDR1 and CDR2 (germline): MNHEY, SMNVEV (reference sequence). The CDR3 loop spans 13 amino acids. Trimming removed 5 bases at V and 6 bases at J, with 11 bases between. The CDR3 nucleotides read TGTGCCAGCAGTACGGGACCTCTCAATGAGCAGTTCTTC. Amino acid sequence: CASSTGPLNEQFF.

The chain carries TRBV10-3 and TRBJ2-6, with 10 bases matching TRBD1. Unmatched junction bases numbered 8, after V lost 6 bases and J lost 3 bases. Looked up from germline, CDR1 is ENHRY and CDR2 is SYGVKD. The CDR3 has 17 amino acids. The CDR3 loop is CAISKSGQGHGANVLTF. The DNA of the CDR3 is TGTGCCATCAGCAAATCGGGACAGGGGCATGGGGCCAACGTCCTGACTTTC.

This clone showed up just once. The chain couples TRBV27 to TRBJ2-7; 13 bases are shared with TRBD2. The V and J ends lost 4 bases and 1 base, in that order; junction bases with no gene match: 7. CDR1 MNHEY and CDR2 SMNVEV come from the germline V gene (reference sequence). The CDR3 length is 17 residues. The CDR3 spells CASSYRSGLAGSYEQYF. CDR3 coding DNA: TGTGCCAGCAGTTACCGATCGGGACTAGCGGGGTCCTACGAGCAGTACTTC.

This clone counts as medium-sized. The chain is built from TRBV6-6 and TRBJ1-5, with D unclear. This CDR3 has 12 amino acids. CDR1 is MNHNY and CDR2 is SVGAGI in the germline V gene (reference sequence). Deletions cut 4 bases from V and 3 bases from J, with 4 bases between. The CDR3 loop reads CASSSPNQPQHF. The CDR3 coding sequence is TGTGCCAGCAGTTCCCCCAATCAGCCCCAGCATTTT.

CDR3 loop: CASSLRGVSSYNEQFF. DNA for the CDR3: TGTGCCAGCAGCTTGCGTGGAGTTAGCTCCTACAATGAGCAGTTCTTC. This chain joins TRBV5-6 and TRBJ2-1; D is unresolved. V was trimmed by 1 base and J by 0 bases, leaving 11 bases between them. The CDR3 spans 16 residues. Germline V CDR1 and CDR2: SGHDT, YYEEEE.

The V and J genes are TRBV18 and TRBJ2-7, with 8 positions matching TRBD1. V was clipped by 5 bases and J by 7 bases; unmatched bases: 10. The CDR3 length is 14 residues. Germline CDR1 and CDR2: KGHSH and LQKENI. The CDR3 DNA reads TGTGCCAGCTCATGGGACAGGTATTCAGGAGAGCAGTACTTC. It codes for CASSWDRYSGEQYF.

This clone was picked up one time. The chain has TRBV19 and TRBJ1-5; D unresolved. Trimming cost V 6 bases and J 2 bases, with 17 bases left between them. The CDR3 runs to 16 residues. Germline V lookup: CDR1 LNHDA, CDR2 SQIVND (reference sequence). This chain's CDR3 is CASSPIPLWRNQPQHF. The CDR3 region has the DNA TGTGCCAGTAGCCCCATCCCCCTATGGCGCAATCAGCCCCAGCATTTT. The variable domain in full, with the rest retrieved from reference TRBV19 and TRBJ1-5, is DGGITQSPKYLFRKEGQNVTLSCEQNLNHDAMYWYRQDPGQGLRLIYYSQIVNDFQKGDIAEGYSVSREKKESFPLTVTSAQKNPTAFYLCASSPIPLWRNQPQHFGDGTRLSIL.

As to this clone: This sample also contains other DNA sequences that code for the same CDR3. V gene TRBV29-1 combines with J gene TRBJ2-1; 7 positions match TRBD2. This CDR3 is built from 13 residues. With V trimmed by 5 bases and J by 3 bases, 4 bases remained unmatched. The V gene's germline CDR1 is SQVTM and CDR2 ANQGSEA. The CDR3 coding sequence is TGCAGCGTTCGGCGGGAGAACTACAATGAGCAGTTCTTC. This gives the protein CSVRRENYNEQFF.

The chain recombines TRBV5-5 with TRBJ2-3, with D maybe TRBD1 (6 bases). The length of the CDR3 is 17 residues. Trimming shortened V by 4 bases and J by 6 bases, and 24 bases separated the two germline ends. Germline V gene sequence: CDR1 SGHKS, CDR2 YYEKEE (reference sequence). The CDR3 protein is CASSILANLGGYDTQYF. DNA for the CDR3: TGTGCCAGCAGCATTTTGGCCAACTTAGGGGGATACGATACGCAGTATTTT. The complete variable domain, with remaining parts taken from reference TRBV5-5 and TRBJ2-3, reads DAGVTQSPTHLIKTRGQQVTLRCSPISGHKSVSWYQQVLGQGPQFIFQYYEKEERGRGNFPDRFSARQFPNYSSELNVNALLLGDSALYLCASSILANLGGYDTQYFGPGTRLTVL.

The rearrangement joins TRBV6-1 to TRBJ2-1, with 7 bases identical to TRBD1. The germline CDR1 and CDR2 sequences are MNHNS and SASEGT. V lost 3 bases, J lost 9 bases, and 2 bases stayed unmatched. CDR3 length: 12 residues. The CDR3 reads CASSETGTEQFF. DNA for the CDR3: TGTGCCAGCAGTGAGACAGGGACTGAGCAGTTCTTC.

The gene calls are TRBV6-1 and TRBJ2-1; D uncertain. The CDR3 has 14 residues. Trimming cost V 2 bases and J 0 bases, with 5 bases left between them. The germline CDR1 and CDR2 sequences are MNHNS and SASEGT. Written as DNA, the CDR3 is TGTGCCAGCAGTGAACTTCTCTCCTACAATGAGCAGTTCTTC. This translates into CASSELLSYNEQFF.

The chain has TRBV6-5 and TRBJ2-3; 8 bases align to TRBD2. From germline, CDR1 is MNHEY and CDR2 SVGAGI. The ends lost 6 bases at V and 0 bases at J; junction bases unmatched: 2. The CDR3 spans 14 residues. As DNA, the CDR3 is TGTGCCAGCAGACAGCGGGGGAGCACAGATACGCAGTATTTT. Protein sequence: CASRQRGSTDTQYF.

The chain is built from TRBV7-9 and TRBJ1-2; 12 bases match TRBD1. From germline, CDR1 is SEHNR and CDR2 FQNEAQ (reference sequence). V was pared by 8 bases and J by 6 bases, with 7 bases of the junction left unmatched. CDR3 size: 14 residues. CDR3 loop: CASLGTGGGNGYTF. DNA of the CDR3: TGTGCCAGCTTAGGGACAGGGGGCGGGAATGGCTACACCTTC.

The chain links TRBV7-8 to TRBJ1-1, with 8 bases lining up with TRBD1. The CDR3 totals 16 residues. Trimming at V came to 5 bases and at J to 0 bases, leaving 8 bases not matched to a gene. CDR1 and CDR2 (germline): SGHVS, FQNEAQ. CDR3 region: CASSTDRGVMNTEAFF. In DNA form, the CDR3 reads TGTGCCAGCAGCACCGACAGGGGAGTAATGAACACTGAAGCTTTCTTT.

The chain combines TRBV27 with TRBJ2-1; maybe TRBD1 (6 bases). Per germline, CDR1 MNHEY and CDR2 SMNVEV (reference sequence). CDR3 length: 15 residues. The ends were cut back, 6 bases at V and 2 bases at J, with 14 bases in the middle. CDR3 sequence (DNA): TGTGCCAGCAGGCCTCAGGGGAAGCCCTACAATGAGCAGTTCTTC. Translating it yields CASRPQGKPYNEQFF.

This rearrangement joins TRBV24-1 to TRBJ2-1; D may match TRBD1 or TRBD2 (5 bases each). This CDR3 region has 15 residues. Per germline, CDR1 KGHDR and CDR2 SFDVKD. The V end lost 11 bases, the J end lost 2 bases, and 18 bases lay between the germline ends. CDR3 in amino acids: CAIGDASSTYNEQFF. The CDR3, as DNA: TGTGCCATCGGGGACGCGAGTTCAACCTACAATGAGCAGTTCTTC.

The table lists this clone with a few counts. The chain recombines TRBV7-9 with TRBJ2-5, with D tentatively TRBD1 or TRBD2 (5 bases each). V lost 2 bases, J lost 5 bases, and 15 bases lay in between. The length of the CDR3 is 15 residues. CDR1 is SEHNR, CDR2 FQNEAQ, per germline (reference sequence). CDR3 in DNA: TGTGCCAGCAGCTTAATCCGTGGGGGAAGGGAGACCCAGTACTTC. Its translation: CASSLIRGGRETQYF.

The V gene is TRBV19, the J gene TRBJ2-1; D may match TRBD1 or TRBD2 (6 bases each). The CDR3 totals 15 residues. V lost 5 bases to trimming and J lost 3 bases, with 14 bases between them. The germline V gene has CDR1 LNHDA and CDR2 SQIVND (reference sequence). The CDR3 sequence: CASSFRGQGYNEQFF. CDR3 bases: TGTGCCAGTAGTTTTCGGGGGCAAGGCTACAATGAGCAGTTCTTC.

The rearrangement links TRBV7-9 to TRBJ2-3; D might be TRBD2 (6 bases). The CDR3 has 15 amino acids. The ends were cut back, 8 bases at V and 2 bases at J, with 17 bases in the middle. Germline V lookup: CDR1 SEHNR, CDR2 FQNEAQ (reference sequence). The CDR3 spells CASLGGPMYTDTQYF. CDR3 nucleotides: TGTGCCAGCCTCGGAGGGCCGATGTACACAGATACGCAGTATTTT.